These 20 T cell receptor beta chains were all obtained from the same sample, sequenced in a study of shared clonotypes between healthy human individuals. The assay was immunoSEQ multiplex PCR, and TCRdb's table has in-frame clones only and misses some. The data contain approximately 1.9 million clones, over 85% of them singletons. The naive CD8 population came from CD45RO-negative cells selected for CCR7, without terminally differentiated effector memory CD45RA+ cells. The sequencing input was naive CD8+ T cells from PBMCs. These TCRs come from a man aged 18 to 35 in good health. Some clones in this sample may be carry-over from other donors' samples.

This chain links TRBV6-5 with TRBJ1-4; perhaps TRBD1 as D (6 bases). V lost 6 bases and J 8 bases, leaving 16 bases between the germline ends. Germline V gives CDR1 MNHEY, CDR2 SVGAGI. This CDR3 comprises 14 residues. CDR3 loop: CASSTGRLMEKLFF. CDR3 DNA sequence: TGTGCCAGCAGCACAGGGAGGCTAATGGAAAAACTGTTTTTT.

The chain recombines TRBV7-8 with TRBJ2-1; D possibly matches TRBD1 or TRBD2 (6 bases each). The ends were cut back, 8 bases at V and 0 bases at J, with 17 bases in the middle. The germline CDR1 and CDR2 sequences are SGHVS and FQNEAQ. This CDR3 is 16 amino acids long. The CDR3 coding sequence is TGTGCCAGCGGGGGGACAAACCCGAGCTCCTACAATGAGCAGTTCTTC. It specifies CASGGTNPSSYNEQFF.

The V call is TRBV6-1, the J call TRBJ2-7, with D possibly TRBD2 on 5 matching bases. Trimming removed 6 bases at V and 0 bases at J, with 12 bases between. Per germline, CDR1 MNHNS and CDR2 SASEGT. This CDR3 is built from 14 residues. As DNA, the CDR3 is TGTGCCAGCAGAAACTGGGAGAGCTCCTACGAGCAGTACTTC. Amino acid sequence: CASRNWESSYEQYF.

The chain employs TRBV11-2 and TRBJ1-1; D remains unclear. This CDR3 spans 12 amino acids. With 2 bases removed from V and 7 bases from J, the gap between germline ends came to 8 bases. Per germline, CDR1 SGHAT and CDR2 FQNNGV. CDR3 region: CASSLHGNEAFF. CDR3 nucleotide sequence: TGTGCCAGCAGCTTACACGGGAATGAAGCTTTCTTT.

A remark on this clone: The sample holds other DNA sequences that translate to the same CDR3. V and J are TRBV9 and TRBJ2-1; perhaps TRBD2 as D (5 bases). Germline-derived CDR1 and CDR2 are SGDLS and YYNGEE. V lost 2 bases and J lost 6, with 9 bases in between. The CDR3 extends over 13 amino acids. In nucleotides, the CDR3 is TGTGCCAGCAGCGTGGGCGGGTTCAATGAGCAGTTCTTC. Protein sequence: CASSVGGFNEQFF.

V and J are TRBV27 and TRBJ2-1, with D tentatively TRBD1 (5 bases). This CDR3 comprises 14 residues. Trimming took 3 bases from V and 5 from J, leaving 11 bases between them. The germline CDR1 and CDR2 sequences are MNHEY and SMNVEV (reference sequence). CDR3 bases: TGTGCCAGCAGTTTTTGGGGCGGAAACAATGAGCAGTTCTTC. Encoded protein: CASSFWGGNNEQFF.

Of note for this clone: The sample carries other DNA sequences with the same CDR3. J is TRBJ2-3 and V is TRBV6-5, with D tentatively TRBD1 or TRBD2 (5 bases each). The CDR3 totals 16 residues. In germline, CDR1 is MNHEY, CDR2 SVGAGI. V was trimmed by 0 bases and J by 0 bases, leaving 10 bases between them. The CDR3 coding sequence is TGTGCCAGCAGTTACTCACCCGGGGCTAGCACAGATACGCAGTATTTT. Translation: CASSYSPGASTDTQYF.

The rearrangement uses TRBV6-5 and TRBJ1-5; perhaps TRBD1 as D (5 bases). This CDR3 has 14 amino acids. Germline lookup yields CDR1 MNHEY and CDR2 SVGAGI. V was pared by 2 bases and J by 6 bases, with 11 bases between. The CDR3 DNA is TGTGCCAGCAGTTACGGGGGAGAGCCTCAGCCCCAGCATTTT. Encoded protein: CASSYGGEPQPQHF.

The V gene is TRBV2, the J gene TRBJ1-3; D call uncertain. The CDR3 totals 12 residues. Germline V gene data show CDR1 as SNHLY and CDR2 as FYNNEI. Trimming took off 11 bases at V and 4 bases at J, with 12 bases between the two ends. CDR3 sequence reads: CASEGPGNTIYF. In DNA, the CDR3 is TGTGCCTCAGAGGGTCCAGGAAACACCATATATTTT.

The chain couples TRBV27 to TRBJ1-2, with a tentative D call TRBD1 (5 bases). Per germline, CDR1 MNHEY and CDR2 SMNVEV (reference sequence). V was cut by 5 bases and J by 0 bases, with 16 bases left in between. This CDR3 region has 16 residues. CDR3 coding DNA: TGTGCCAGCAGTGGGGGTAGTGGAGTCGCTAACTATGGCTACACCTTC. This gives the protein CASSGGSGVANYGYTF.

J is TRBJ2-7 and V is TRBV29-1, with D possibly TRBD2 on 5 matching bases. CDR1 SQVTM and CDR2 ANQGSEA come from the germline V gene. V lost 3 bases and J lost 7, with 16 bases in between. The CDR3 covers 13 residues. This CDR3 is CSVEVWATGEQYF. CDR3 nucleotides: TGCAGCGTTGAGGTCTGGGCGACGGGGGAGCAGTACTTC.

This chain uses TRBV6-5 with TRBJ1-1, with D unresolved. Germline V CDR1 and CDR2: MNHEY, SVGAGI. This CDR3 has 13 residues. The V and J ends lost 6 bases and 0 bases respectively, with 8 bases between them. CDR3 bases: TGTGCCAGCAGCATCGGGATGAACACTGAAGCTTTCTTT. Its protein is CASSIGMNTEAFF.

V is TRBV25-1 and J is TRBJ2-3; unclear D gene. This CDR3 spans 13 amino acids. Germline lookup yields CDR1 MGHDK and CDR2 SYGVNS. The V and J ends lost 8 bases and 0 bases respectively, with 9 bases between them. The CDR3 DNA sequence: TGTGCCAGCCAGCGCTCTAGCACAGATACGCAGTATTTT. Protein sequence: CASQRSSTDTQYF. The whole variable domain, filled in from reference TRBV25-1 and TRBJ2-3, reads EADIYQTPRYLVIGTGKKITLECSQTMGHDKMYWYQQDPGMELHLIHYSYGVNSTEKGDLSSESTVSRIRTEHFPLTLESARPSHTSQYLCASQRSSTDTQYFGPGTRLTVL.

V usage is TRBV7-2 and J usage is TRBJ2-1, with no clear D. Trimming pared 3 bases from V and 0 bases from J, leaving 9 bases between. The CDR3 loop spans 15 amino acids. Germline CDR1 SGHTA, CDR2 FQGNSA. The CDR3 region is CASSFVASSYNEQFF. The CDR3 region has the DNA TGTGCCAGCAGCTTTGTGGCTAGCTCCTACAATGAGCAGTTCTTC.

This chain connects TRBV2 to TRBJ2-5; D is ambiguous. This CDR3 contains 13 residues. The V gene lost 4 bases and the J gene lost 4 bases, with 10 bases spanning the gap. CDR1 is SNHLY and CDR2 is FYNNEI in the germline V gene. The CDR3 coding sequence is TGTGCCAGCAGTGTGTGGCAGAGAGAGACCCAGTACTTC. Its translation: CASSVWQRETQYF. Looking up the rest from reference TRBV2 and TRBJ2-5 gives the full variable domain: EPEVTQTPSHQVTQMGQEVILRCVPISNHLYFYWYRQILGQKVEFLVSFYNNEISEKSEIFDDQFSVERPDGSNFTLKIRSTKLEDSAMYFCASSVWQRETQYFGPGTRLLVL.

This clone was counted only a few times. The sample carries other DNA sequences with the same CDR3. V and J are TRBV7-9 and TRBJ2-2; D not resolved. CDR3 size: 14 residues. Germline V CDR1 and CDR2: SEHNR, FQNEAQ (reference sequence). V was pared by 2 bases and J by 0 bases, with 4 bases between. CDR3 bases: TGTGCCAGCAGCTTAACCGCGAACACCGGGGAGCTGTTTTTT. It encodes CASSLTANTGELFF.

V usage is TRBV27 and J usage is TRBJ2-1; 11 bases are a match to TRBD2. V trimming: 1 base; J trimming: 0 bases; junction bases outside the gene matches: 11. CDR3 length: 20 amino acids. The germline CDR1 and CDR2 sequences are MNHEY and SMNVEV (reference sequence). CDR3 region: CASSLYPPSGRSPSYNEQFF. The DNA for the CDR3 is TGTGCCAGCAGTTTATACCCTCCTAGCGGGAGGAGCCCCTCCTACAATGAGCAGTTCTTC.

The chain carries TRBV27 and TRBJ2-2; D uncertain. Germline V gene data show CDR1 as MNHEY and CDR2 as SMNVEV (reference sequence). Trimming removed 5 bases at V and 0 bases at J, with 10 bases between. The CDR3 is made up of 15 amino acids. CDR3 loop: CASSPFGPNTGELFF. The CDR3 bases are TGTGCCAGCAGTCCCTTTGGTCCGAACACCGGGGAGCTGTTTTTT.

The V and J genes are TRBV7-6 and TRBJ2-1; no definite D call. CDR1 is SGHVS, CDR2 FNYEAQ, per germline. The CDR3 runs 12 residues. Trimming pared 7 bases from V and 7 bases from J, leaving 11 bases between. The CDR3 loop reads CASMGIKNEQFF. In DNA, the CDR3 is TGTGCCAGCATGGGGATAAAGAATGAGCAGTTCTTC.

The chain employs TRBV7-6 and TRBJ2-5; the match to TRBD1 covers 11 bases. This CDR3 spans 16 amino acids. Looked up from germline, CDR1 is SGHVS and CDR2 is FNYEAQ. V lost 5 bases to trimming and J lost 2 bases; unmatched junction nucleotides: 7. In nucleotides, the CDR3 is TGTGCCAGCAGCCACGGACAGGGGGCCAATCAAGAGACCCAGTACTTC. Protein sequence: CASSHGQGANQETQYF.